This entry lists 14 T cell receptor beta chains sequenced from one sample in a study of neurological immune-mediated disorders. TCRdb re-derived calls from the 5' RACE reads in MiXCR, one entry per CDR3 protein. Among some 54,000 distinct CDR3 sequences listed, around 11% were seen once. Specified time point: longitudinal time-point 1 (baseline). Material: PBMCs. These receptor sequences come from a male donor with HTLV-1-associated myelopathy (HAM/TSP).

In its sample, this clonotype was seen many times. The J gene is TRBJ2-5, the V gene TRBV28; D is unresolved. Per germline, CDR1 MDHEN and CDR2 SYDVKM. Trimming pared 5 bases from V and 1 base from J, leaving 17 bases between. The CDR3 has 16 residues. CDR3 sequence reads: CASSRVRAWGQETQYF. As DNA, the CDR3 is TGTGCCAGCAGTCGGGTGAGAGCCTGGGGCCAAGAGACCCAGTACTTC.

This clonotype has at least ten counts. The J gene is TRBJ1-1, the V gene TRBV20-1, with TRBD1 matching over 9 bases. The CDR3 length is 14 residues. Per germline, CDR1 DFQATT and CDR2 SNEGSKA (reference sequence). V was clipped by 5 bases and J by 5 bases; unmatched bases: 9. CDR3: CSAYSQGARTEAFF. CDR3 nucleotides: TGCAGTGCTTATTCACAGGGGGCGCGTACTGAAGCTTTCTTT.

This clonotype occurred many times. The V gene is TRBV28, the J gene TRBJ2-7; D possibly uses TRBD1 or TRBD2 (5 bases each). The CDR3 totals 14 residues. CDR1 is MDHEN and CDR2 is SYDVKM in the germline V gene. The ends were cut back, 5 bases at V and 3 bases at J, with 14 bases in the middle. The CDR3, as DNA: TGTGCCAGCAGTGTAGCCGGGACGAACTACGAGCAGTACTTC. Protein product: CASSVAGTNYEQYF.

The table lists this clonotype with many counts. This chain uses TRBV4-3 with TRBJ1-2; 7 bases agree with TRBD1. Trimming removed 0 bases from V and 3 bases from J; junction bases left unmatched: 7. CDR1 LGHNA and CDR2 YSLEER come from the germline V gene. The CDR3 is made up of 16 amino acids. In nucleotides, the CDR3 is TGCGCCAGCAGCCAAGAGGCGGGACAGTCGGACTATGGCTACACCTTC. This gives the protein CASSQEAGQSDYGYTF.

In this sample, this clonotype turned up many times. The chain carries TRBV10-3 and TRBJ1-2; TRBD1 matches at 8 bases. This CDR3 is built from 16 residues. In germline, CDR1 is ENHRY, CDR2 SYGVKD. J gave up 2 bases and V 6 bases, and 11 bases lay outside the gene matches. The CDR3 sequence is CAISYDRGGGNYGYTF. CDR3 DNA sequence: TGTGCCATCAGCTACGACAGGGGAGGTGGAAACTATGGCTACACCTTC.

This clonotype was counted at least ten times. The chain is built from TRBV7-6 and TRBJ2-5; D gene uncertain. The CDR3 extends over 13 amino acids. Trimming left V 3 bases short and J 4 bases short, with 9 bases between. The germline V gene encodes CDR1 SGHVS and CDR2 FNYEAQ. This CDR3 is CASSFSSRETQYF. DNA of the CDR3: TGTGCCAGCAGCTTTTCCTCGCGAGAGACCCAGTACTTC.

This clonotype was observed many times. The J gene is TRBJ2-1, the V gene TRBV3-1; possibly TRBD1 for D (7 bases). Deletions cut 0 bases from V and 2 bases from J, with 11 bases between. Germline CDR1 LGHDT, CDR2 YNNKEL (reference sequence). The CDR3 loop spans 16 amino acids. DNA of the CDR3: TGTGCCAGCAGCCAAGAGGCGGGGACAGCCTACAATGAGCAGTTCTTC. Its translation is CASSQEAGTAYNEQFF.

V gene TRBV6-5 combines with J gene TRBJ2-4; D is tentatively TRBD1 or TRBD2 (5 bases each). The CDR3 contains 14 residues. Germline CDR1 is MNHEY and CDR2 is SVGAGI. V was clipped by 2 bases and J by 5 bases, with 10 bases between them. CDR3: CASSYRGPENIQYF. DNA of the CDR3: TGTGCCAGCAGTTACCGGGGACCTGAAAACATTCAGTACTTC.

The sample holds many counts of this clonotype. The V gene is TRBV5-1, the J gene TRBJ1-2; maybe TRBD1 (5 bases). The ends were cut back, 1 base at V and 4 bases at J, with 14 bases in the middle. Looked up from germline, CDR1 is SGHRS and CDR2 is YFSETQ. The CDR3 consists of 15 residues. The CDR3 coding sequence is TGCGCCAGCAGCTTGACACAGGCTCTACCCTATGGCTACACCTTC. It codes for CASSLTQALPYGYTF.

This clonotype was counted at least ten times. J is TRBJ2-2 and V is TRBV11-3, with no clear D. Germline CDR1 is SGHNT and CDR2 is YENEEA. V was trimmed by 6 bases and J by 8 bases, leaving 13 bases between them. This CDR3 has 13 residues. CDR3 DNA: TGTGCCAGCAGTCTTGTTCGCTCGGGGGAGCTGTTTTTT. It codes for CASSLVRSGELFF. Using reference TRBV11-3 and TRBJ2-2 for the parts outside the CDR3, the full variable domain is EAGVVQSPRYKIIEKKQPVAFWCNPISGHNTLYWYLQNLGQGPELLIRYENEEAVDDSQLPKDRFSAERLKGVDSTLKIQPAELGDSAVYLCASSLVRSGELFFGEGSRLTVL.

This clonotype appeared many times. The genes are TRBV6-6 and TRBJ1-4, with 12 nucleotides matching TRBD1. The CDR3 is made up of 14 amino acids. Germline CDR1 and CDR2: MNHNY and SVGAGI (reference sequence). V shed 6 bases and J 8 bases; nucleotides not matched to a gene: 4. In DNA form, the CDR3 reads TGTGCCAGCAGAGGGGACAGGGGGCGAGAAAAACTGTTTTTT. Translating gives CASRGDRGREKLFF.

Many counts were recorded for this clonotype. CDR3 sequence: CASSPRGGGQGGNTIYF. The CDR3 DNA follows: TGCGCCAGCAGCCCGCGGGGAGGAGGTCAAGGAGGAAACACCATATATTTT. The chain combines TRBV4-3 with TRBJ1-3; no definite D call. The germline CDR1 and CDR2 sequences are LGHNA and YSLEER. Trimming left V 4 bases short and J 4 bases short, with 20 bases between. The CDR3 has 17 amino acids.

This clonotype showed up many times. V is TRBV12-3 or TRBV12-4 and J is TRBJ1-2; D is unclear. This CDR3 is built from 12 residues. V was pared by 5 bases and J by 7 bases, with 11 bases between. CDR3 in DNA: TGTGCCAGCAGTCTCTGGGGTGCTGGCTACACCTTC. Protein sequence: CASSLWGAGYTF.

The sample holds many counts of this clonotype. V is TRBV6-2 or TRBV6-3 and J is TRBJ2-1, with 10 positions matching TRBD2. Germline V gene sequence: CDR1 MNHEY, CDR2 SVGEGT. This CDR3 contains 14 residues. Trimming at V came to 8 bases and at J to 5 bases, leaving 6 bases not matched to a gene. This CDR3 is CASEAGGVHNEQFF. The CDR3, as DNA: TGTGCCAGCGAAGCGGGGGGGGTCCACAATGAGCAGTTCTTC.